Listed below are T cell receptor beta chains from one sample, sequenced in a study of cytomegalovirus exposure and HLA in healthy donors. The protocol was immunoSEQ multiplex PCR, while the TCRdb copy is restricted to in-frame clones and leaves out a portion. The table includes about 36,000 clones, 60% to 80% detected once. Sequencing was carried out using PBMCs. All receptors come from a man younger than 45 in good health and CMV-seronegative. The CDR3 runs from the conserved cysteine through the conserved F or W.

j_call v_call cdr3_aa
TRBJ2-7 TRBV18 CASSPNWGDEQYF
TRBJ1-4 TRBV7-2 CASSWTGTQTEKLFF
TRBJ2-7 TRBV29-1 CRGTSGRAYEQYF
TRBJ1-5 TRBV7-2 CASSVRGNQPQHF
TRBJ1-5 TRBV27 CASSPAGGGQPQHF
TRBJ1-1 TRBV7-6 CASSLGQYTEAFF
TRBJ2-7 TRBV9 CASSVYRDKPYEQYF
TRBJ1-1 TRBV29-1 CSVARPGAYTEAFF
TRBJ1-1 TRBV2 CASSKDGGNTEAFF
TRBJ1-5 TRBV2 CASMGGRDSNQPQHF
TRBJ2-1 TRBV10-2 CASSEAGSRNNEQFF
TRBJ1-1 TRBV5-1 CASRVVWGQGEAFF
TRBJ2-3 TRBV20-1 CSANRGQAQYF
TRBJ2-7 TRBV5-1 CASSLAPGSYEQYF
TRBJ1-3 TRBV7-2 CASSLRSRDTIYF
TRBJ2-3 TRBV6-1 CASSEYDRGSTQYF
TRBJ2-2 TRBV4-3 CASSYSSTGARNTGELFF
TRBJ2-7 TRBV7-2 CASSTTWDRGYTGEQYF
TRBJ2-3 TRBV7-9 CASSGLSGRNTDTQYF
TRBJ1-1 TRBV27 CASSFYPNTEAFF
TRBJ2-3 TRBV7-9 CASSFASITDTQYF
TRBJ1-5 TRBV2 CASSSSGQPQHF
TRBJ1-5 TRBV28 CASSFRGQGASRQPQHF
TRBJ1-2 TRBV2 CASMDQQAVGYGYTF
TRBJ2-7 TRBV2 CASSPRAYEQYF
TRBJ2-2 TRBV4-2 CASSQDLLGELFF
TRBJ2-3 TRBV5-1 CASSFSTRTDTQYF
TRBJ1-5 TRBV28 CASSLGGSSNQPQHF
TRBJ1-4 TRBV4-1 CASSQERGHQLEKLFF
TRBJ2-2 TRBV5-1 CASSSGTGKITGELFF
TRBJ2-7 TRBV19 CASTERGSYEQYF
TRBJ2-7 TRBV7-9 CASSKNRDTQQYF
TRBJ2-5 TRBV6-1 CASLRGAGGSETQYF
TRBJ2-7 TRBV28 CASSLRGLGTEQYF
TRBJ1-4 TRBV2 CASRRGTNEKLFF
TRBJ2-2 TRBV7-8 CASSLHRTANTGELFF
TRBJ2-1 TRBV29-1 CSVAGGFGSNEQFF
TRBJ2-1 TRBV4-3 CASSGLAGLSSYNEQFF
TRBJ2-3 TRBV10-1 CASSPGGPAGDTQYF
TRBJ1-1 TRBV6-1 CATPDRLNTEAFF
TRBJ2-5 TRBV11-3 CASSLGLAETQYF
TRBJ2-3 TRBV29-1 CSVLGQGNTDTQYF
TRBJ2-3 TRBV6-1 CASSEALAGADTQYF
TRBJ2-7 TRBV28 CASSGGLAGRYEQYF
TRBJ2-2 TRBV21-1 CASGSGPTGELFF
TRBJ2-2 TRBV9 CASSVAGANGELFF
TRBJ2-1 TRBV4-1 CASSQDRSSGGPYNEQFF
TRBJ1-1 TRBV20-1 CSAKQNTEAFF
TRBJ2-1 TRBV10-1 CASSESRGLDYNEQFF
TRBJ2-5 TRBV6-5 CASSYESGTQYF
TRBJ2-1 TRBV2 CASRGLAGEHEQFF